The 23 T cell receptor beta chains listed next were all sequenced from one sample in a study of OX40 agonist ivuxolimab in advanced cancers. Libraries were prepared by immunoSEQ multiplex PCR; TCRdb keeps only in-frame clonotypes and omits some of them. The sample lists about 82,000 clones; almost 90% were seen once. This specimen consisted of CD4+ or CD8+ T cells sorted from blood, obtained in a trial of the OX40 agonist ivuxolimab. Every receptor here comes from an adult with an advanced solid tumor such as melanoma, head and neck, liver or kidney cancer.

The CDR3 region is CASSMTEKNQPQHF. The CDR3 DNA is TGTGCCAGTAGTATGACGGAAAAAAATCAGCCCCAGCATTTT. The chain is built from TRBV19 and TRBJ1-5; D uncertain. The CDR3 contains 14 residues. The germline CDR1 and CDR2 sequences are LNHDA and SQIVND (reference sequence). Trimming removed 3 bases at V and 4 bases at J, with 10 bases between.

This chain joins TRBV18 and TRBJ2-1; the D gene is possibly TRBD2 (6 bases). CDR1 is KGHSH, CDR2 LQKENI, per germline. The germline V and J ends were trimmed by 2 bases and 6 bases, with 14 bases remaining between them. The CDR3 runs 15 residues. The CDR3 nucleotides read TGTGCCAGCTCACCAGGAGGGGTAGGAATCAATGAGCAGTTCTTC. Protein: CASSPGGVGINEQFF.

The chain recombines TRBV15 with TRBJ2-1, with no clear D. This CDR3 has 15 residues. The V gene lost 0 bases and the J gene lost 4 bases, with 10 bases spanning the gap. Germline CDR1 is LNHNV and CDR2 is YYDKDF (reference sequence). CDR3 bases: TGTGCCACCAGCAGAGAATTAGACCCTTACAATGAGCAGTTCTTC. It codes for CATSRELDPYNEQFF.

This sequence joins TRBV5-4 and TRBJ2-3, with D possibly TRBD2 on 6 matching bases. The CDR3 spans 14 residues. Trimming shortened V by 0 bases and J by 4 bases, and 9 bases separated the two germline ends. CDR1 and CDR2 (germline): SGHNT, YYREEE (reference sequence). In DNA, the CDR3 is TGTGCCAGCAGCTTGGCGGGAGTTTCAGATACGCAGTATTTT. Amino acid sequence: CASSLAGVSDTQYF.

The chain has TRBV5-1 and TRBJ1-2; D gene ambiguous. Germline CDR1 and CDR2: SGHRS and YFSETQ. V lost 0 bases, J lost 4 bases, and 10 bases lay in between. This CDR3 region has 14 residues. CDR3 DNA: TGCGCCAGCAGCTTGGGGAGTGTTCCCTATGGCTACACCTTC. This gives the protein CASSLGSVPYGYTF.

The chain carries TRBV4-1 and TRBJ2-1; the D gene is possibly TRBD2 (5 bases). CDR1 and CDR2 from the germline V gene are MGHRA and YSYEKL. V was pared by 0 bases and J by 6 bases, with 15 bases between. CDR3 size: 16 residues. In DNA form, the CDR3 reads TGCGCCAGCAGCCAAGAGGCGGGCCAGCGCCTCAATGAGCAGTTCTTC. Its translation: CASSQEAGQRLNEQFF.

The rearrangement joins TRBV5-6 to TRBJ2-7; 8 nucleotides agree with TRBD2. This CDR3 is 14 amino acids long. The J segment lost 7 bases and the V segment lost 2 bases, leaving 8 bases of the junction unmatched. Germline assignment: CDR1 SGHDT and CDR2 YYEEEE. The CDR3 sequence is CASSFIAGIGEQYF. As DNA, the CDR3 is TGTGCCAGCAGCTTTATAGCGGGAATTGGTGAGCAGTACTTC.

The chain employs TRBV7-3 and TRBJ2-1; 9 bases align to TRBD1. V was pared by 0 bases and J by 10 bases, with 4 bases of the junction left unmatched. Germline V lookup: CDR1 SGHTA, CDR2 FQGTGA. The CDR3 has 14 residues. CDR3 in DNA: TGTGCCAGCAGCTTAACGGACAGGGGCCACGAGCAGTTCTTC. Amino acid sequence: CASSLTDRGHEQFF.

The rearrangement uses TRBV5-8 and TRBJ2-7, with 8 bases lining up with TRBD2. CDR1 and CDR2 from the germline V gene are SGHTS and YDEGEE. This CDR3 has 13 residues. The junction had 0 bases not matched to a gene; V was cut back by 0 bases and J by 4 bases. The CDR3: CASSLERGYEQYF. The CDR3 DNA sequence: TGTGCCAGCAGCTTGGAGCGGGGGTACGAGCAGTACTTC.

The chain employs TRBV7-9 and TRBJ1-5, with 8 bases identical to TRBD1. Per the germline V gene, CDR1 is SEHNR and CDR2 is FQNEAQ (reference sequence). After removal of 5 bases from V and 3 bases from J, the junction contained 3 bases not matched to a gene. This CDR3 comprises 14 residues. For the CDR3, the DNA is TGTGCCAGCAGCCAGGGGGCGGACAATCAGCCCCAGCATTTT. It encodes CASSQGADNQPQHF.

The rearrangement joins TRBV13 to TRBJ1-1; D ambiguous. Germline loops: CDR1 PRHDT, CDR2 FYEKMQ (reference sequence). CDR3 length: 14 amino acids. Trimming removed 5 bases at V and 2 bases at J, with 12 bases between. CDR3 in amino acids: CASSPLLSNTEAFF. For the CDR3, the DNA is TGTGCCAGCAGCCCACTTTTAAGTAACACTGAAGCTTTCTTT.

The chain carries TRBV6-9 and TRBJ2-7, with 7 bases matching TRBD2. The V gene end was trimmed by 0 bases and the J gene end by 2 bases; junction bases not matched to a gene: 7. Germline V gene data show CDR1 as MNHGY and CDR2 as SVAAGI. The CDR3 covers 16 residues. The CDR3 sequence: CASSYSMRRETYEQYF. DNA for the CDR3: TGTGCCAGCAGTTATTCTATGAGGCGGGAGACCTACGAGCAGTACTTC.

V is TRBV30 and J is TRBJ2-7, with 10 bases aligning to TRBD2. The V gene's germline CDR1 is GTSNPN and CDR2 SVGIG (reference sequence). The V gene end was trimmed by 2 bases and the J gene end by 6 bases; junction bases not matched to a gene: 7. This CDR3 is 14 amino acids long. CDR3 amino acids: CAWSNLAGVLEQYF. The DNA for the CDR3 is TGTGCCTGGAGTAACCTAGCGGGAGTCCTCGAGCAGTACTTC. Variable domain in full (rest from reference TRBV30 and TRBJ2-7): SQTIHQWPATLVQPVGSPLSLECTVEGTSNPNLYWYRQAAGRGLQLLFYSVGIGQISSEVPQNLSASRPQDRQFILSSKKLLLSDSGFYLCAWSNLAGVLEQYFGPGTRLTVT.

This chain joins TRBV30 and TRBJ1-3, with D possibly being TRBD1 (5 bases). This CDR3 has 14 amino acids. Germline V gene data show CDR1 as GTSNPN and CDR2 as SVGIG (reference sequence). V was shortened by 7 bases and J by 0 bases, with 13 bases between the two germline ends. The CDR3 region is CAFSDRRSGNTIYF. The CDR3 bases are TGTGCCTTCTCAGACAGACGCTCTGGAAACACCATATATTTT. Complete variable domain (other parts from reference TRBV30 and TRBJ1-3): SQTIHQWPATLVQPVGSPLSLECTVEGTSNPNLYWYRQAAGRGLQLLFYSVGIGQISSEVPQNLSASRPQDRQFILSSKKLLLSDSGFYLCAFSDRRSGNTIYFGEGSWLTVV.

The chain is built from TRBV19 and TRBJ2-5; 10 bases map to TRBD2. Per the germline V gene, CDR1 is LNHDA and CDR2 is SQIVND (reference sequence). The CDR3 loop spans 15 amino acids. J lost 5 bases, V lost 5 bases, and 8 bases had no gene match. CDR3 sequence: CASSSLAGVQETQYF. The CDR3 DNA reads TGTGCCAGTAGTTCCCTAGCGGGAGTGCAGGAGACCCAGTACTTC. The entire variable domain, with the rest obtained from reference TRBV19 and TRBJ2-5, is as follows: DGGITQSPKYLFRKEGQNVTLSCEQNLNHDAMYWYRQDPGQGLRLIYYSQIVNDFQKGDIAEGYSVSREKKESFPLTVTSAQKNPTAFYLCASSSLAGVQETQYFGPGTRLLVL.

This sequence joins TRBV27 and TRBJ2-7; D possibly matches TRBD1 or TRBD2 (5 bases each). Germline V lookup: CDR1 MNHEY, CDR2 SMNVEV (reference sequence). Deletions cut 5 bases from V and 2 bases from J, with 10 bases between. This CDR3 region has 13 residues. The CDR3 protein is CASSVRETYEQYF. For the CDR3, the DNA is TGTGCCAGCAGTGTCAGGGAGACCTACGAGCAGTACTTC.

CDR3 bases: TGTGCCAGCGCCACAGAGGGGACCCATCGCTACGAGCAGTACTTC. Protein sequence: CASATEGTHRYEQYF. This chain uses TRBV21-1 with TRBJ2-7. TRBV21-1 is recorded as a pseudogene. This CDR3 comprises 15 residues.

This chain joins TRBV5-6 and TRBJ1-5; D is unclear. The CDR3 runs 14 residues. V lost 0 bases, J lost 6 bases, and 10 bases lay in between. In germline, CDR1 is SGHDT, CDR2 YYEEEE. In DNA, the CDR3 is TGTGCCAGCAGCTTGGGGCAGATTAGTCAGCCCCAGCATTTT. Translation gives CASSLGQISQPQHF.

The chain links TRBV4-1 to TRBJ2-1; D may be TRBD2 (6 bases). The V end was cut by 1 base, the J end by 3 bases, with 10 bases between. The length of the CDR3 is 15 residues. Per germline, CDR1 MGHRA and CDR2 YSYEKL. The CDR3 loop reads CASSQVGDFYNEQFF. The CDR3 region has the DNA TGCGCCAGCAGCCAAGTGGGGGACTTCTACAATGAGCAGTTCTTC.

The chain couples TRBV5-5 to TRBJ1-5; D unresolved. The CDR3 totals 14 residues. Trimming removed 4 bases from V and 0 bases from J, with 8 bases in between. Germline V CDR1 and CDR2: SGHKS, YYEKEE (reference sequence). The CDR3 DNA is TGTGCCAGCAGCATTCAAGATAGCAATCAGCCCCAGCATTTT. Translation gives CASSIQDSNQPQHF.

The chain recombines TRBV7-2 with TRBJ2-1; 10 nucleotides match TRBD2. After removal of 5 bases from V and 9 bases from J, the junction contained 10 bases not matched to a gene. Germline CDR1 is SGHTA and CDR2 is FQGNSA. The CDR3 runs to 15 residues. For the CDR3, the DNA is TGTGCCAGCAGCCGTGAGCTAGCGGGAGTCAGTGAGCAGTTCTTC. Protein: CASSRELAGVSEQFF. The full variable domain, rest sourced from reference TRBV7-2 and TRBJ2-1, is GAGVSQSPSNKVTEKGKDVELRCDPISGHTALYWYRQSLGQGLEFLIYFQGNSAPDKSGLPSDRFSAERTGGSVSTLTIQRTQQEDSAVYLCASSRELAGVSEQFFGPGTRLTVL.

This chain uses TRBV29-1 with TRBJ2-1; D ambiguous. CDR1 and CDR2 from the germline V gene are SQVTM and ANQGSEA. CDR3 length: 13 residues. V lost 4 bases, J lost 7 bases, and 14 bases lay in between. CDR3 sequence (DNA): TGCAGCGTTGGACTTACTGGGCGTAATGAGCAGTTCTTC. This translates into CSVGLTGRNEQFF.

The chain joins TRBV7-9 to TRBJ2-7, with 7 bases aligning to TRBD1. In germline, CDR1 is SEHNR, CDR2 FQNEAQ (reference sequence). The CDR3 spans 14 residues. With V trimmed by 5 bases and J by 2 bases, 6 bases remained unmatched. CDR3 loop: CASSKGTAAYEQYF. Written as DNA, the CDR3 is TGTGCCAGCAGCAAGGGGACAGCTGCCTACGAGCAGTACTTC.